What follows are 30 T cell receptor beta chains derived from one specimen sequenced in a study of T cells in Graves' hyperthyroidism and ophthalmopathy. Amplified TCR beta CDR3 regions derived from RNA transcripts. The study used the HTBI primer set for a first-round RT-PCR of the TCR CDR3. TCRdb fed the multiplex PCR reads into MiXCR, producing one record per CDR3 protein. The repertoire includes a few hundred thousand distinct CDR3 sequences, roughly 13% of them detected once, and 4% to 6.5% sits in the top ten. The sequenced sample was blood. These receptor sequences come from a woman younger than 30 with Graves' hyperthyroidism.

The chain joins TRBV20-1 to TRBJ1-3; D possibly corresponds to TRBD1 (5 bases). CDR1 DFQATT and CDR2 SNEGSKA come from the germline V gene (reference sequence). There are 13 residues in the CDR3. Between the trimmed V and J ends, which lost 5 bases and 0 bases, there was a span of 8 bases. The CDR3 loop reads CSAARDSGNTIYF. The CDR3 DNA sequence: TGCAGTGCTGCCAGGGACTCTGGAAACACCATATATTTT.

The genes are TRBV4-2 and TRBJ1-6, with TRBD1 matching over 10 bases. Germline trimming cut 5 bases from V and 6 bases from J; bases unmatched to any gene: 4. Germline CDR1 is LGHNA and CDR2 is YNFKEQ. The CDR3 extends over 15 amino acids. This CDR3 reads CASSSRDRGNSPLHF. The CDR3 DNA reads TGTGCCAGCAGCTCCCGGGACAGGGGTAATTCACCCCTCCACTTT.

This clonotype was counted many times. In nucleotides, the CDR3 is TGTGCCAGCACAGGGACCATGAACACTGAAGCTTTCTTT. Its protein product is CASTGTMNTEAFF. V usage is TRBV27 and J usage is TRBJ1-1; TRBD1 is a possible D gene (5 bases). The germline V and J ends were trimmed by 7 bases and 0 bases, with 9 bases remaining between them. CDR1 is MNHEY and CDR2 is SMNVEV in the germline V gene (reference sequence). The length of the CDR3 is 13 residues.

In its sample, this clonotype was seen a few times. One end of the junction varies from germline; a read error may be responsible. The chain uses TRBV2 and TRBJ1-5, with D uncertain. Per germline, CDR1 SNHLY and CDR2 FYNNEI. This CDR3 is built from 13 residues. The CDR3 sequence is CAGSIGRDQPQHF. The CDR3 nucleotides are TGTGCCGGCAGTATTGGGCGGGATCAGCCCCAGCATTTT.

The V and J genes are TRBV20-1 and TRBJ2-7; 9 positions agree with TRBD1. CDR3 length: 13 residues. Germline V gene lookup returns CDR1 DFQATT and CDR2 SNEGSKA (reference sequence). J gave up 2 bases and V 2 bases, and 1 base lay outside the gene matches. The CDR3 protein is CSARRTGAYEQYF. As DNA, the CDR3 is TGCAGTGCTAGAAGGACAGGGGCCTACGAGCAGTACTTC.

There are a few counts of this clonotype. The gene calls are TRBV7-8 and TRBJ2-7; 10 bases align to TRBD1. The germline V gene encodes CDR1 SGHVS and CDR2 FQNEAQ. The length of the CDR3 is 17 residues. J was trimmed by 5 bases and V by 4 bases; bases with no gene match: 14. The CDR3 is CASSSGGPGQGIHEQYF. The CDR3 DNA reads TGTGCCAGCAGCTCTGGGGGGCCGGGACAGGGGATCCACGAGCAGTACTTC.

This clonotype was detected ten times or more. The chain joins TRBV20-1 to TRBJ2-1; 7 bases align to TRBD2. V gave up 1 base and J gave up 4 bases; unmatched junction bases: 10. Looked up from germline, CDR1 is DFQATT and CDR2 is SNEGSKA (reference sequence). CDR3 length equals 16 residues. CDR3: CSARGIGGREYNEQFF. CDR3 DNA sequence: TGCAGTGCTAGAGGTATCGGAGGGAGGGAATACAATGAGCAGTTCTTC.

This clonotype was observed at least ten times. The chain joins TRBV6-2 or TRBV6-3 to TRBJ2-1; D might be TRBD2 (5 bases). The germline V gene encodes CDR1 MNHEY and CDR2 SVGEGT. The CDR3 runs 15 residues. V lost 3 bases and J lost 2, with 11 bases in between. The CDR3 loop is CASSYLAITYNEQFF. The CDR3 DNA follows: TGTGCCAGCAGTTATTTAGCGATTACCTACAATGAGCAGTTCTTC.

A note on this clonotype: Its ends do not fully match the called genes, so a read error is possible. This sequence joins TRBV7-9 and TRBJ2-5; D unclear. Germline V gene lookup returns CDR1 SEHNR and CDR2 FQNEAQ (reference sequence). This CDR3 spans 15 amino acids. This CDR3 is CASSQDSLYQETQYF. Here the CDR3 DNA reads TGCGCCAGCAGCCAAGATTCACTTTACCAAGAGACCCAGTACTTC. Drawing the rest from reference TRBV7-9 and TRBJ2-5, the complete variable domain is DTGVSQNPRHKITKRGQNVTFRCDPISEHNRLYWYRQTLGQGPEFLTYFQNEAQLEKSRLLSDRFSAERPKGSFSTLEIQRTEQGDSAMYLCASSQDSLYQETQYFGPGTRLLVL.

This clonotype has ten or more counts. This rearrangement joins TRBV10-3 to TRBJ1-6; 7 nucleotides align to TRBD1. This CDR3 region has 14 residues. Per germline, CDR1 ENHRY and CDR2 SYGVKD. J lost 8 bases, V lost 2 bases, and 3 bases had no gene match. CDR3 coding DNA: TGTGCCATCAGTGAGCTCCAGGGGGATTCACCCCTCCACTTT. Translated: CAISELQGDSPLHF.

This clonotype occurred a few times. The CDR3: CASSPSRGSGREQYF. The CDR3 DNA reads as TGTGCCAGCAGCCCCTCTCGAGGTAGCGGGAGAGAGCAGTACTTC. The rearrangement links TRBV5-6 to TRBJ2-7; TRBD2 agrees at 9 bases. The CDR3 loop spans 15 amino acids. J was trimmed by 7 bases and V by 4 bases; bases with no gene match: 12. Germline V lookup: CDR1 SGHDT, CDR2 YYEEEE.

In this sample, this clonotype turned up many times. The chain employs TRBV28 and TRBJ2-1; 10 bases line up with TRBD2. V shed 4 bases and J 1 base; nucleotides not matched to a gene: 13. The CDR3 spans 19 residues. Looked up from germline, CDR1 is MDHEN and CDR2 is SYDVKM. CDR3 region: CASSSATGASGRSYNEQFF. The DNA of the CDR3 is TGTGCCAGCAGTTCCGCGACGGGGGCTAGCGGGAGATCCTACAATGAGCAGTTCTTC.

The chain uses TRBV14 and TRBJ2-2; unclear D gene. CDR3 size: 17 residues. V gave up 3 bases and J gave up 4 bases, with 18 bases separating them. The germline V gene encodes CDR1 SGHDN and CDR2 FVKESK. The CDR3 DNA is TGTGCCAGCAGCCATGTAAGGGATGCCCTTAGCACCGGGGAGCTGTTTTTT. It is translated as CASSHVRDALSTGELFF.

This clonotype was seen ten or more times. V and J are TRBV12-3 or TRBV12-4 and TRBJ2-3; D is possibly TRBD2 (6 bases). V dropped 7 bases and J dropped 2 bases, with 16 bases sitting between them. The CDR3 length is 15 residues. The CDR3 loop is CASTQRSGSTDTQYF. In DNA, the CDR3 is TGTGCCAGCACCCAAAGGAGCGGGTCCACAGATACGCAGTATTTT.

This clonotype was recorded at least ten times. The chain links TRBV6-2 or TRBV6-3 to TRBJ2-7; no definite D call. The V gene's germline CDR1 is MNHEY and CDR2 SVGEGT. Trimming pared 1 base from V and 0 bases from J, leaving 7 bases between. The CDR3 runs to 14 residues. The CDR3 loop is CASSYLLNSYEQYF. As DNA, the CDR3 is TGTGCCAGCAGTTACTTACTAAACTCCTACGAGCAGTACTTC.

This clonotype was seen at least ten times. The chain couples TRBV28 to TRBJ2-3; D may be TRBD1 or TRBD2 (7 bases each). V dropped 2 bases and J dropped 5 bases, with 14 bases sitting between them. From germline, CDR1 is MDHEN and CDR2 SYDVKM. The CDR3 length is 15 residues. In DNA, the CDR3 is TGTGCCAGCAGTTTACCCCAGGGGGGGGTAGATACGCAGTATTTT. This translates into CASSLPQGGVDTQYF.

This clonotype showed up many times. This rearrangement joins TRBV3-1 to TRBJ2-5; TRBD2 matches at 8 bases. Germline CDR1 is LGHDT and CDR2 is YNNKEL (reference sequence). The CDR3 length is 16 residues. J lost 5 bases, V lost 0 bases, and 8 bases had no gene match. The CDR3: CASSQDDGLARETQYF. The CDR3 coding sequence is TGTGCCAGCAGCCAAGATGATGGACTAGCCCGGGAGACCCAGTACTTC.

This clonotype has more than one count but fewer than ten. The V gene is TRBV9, the J gene TRBJ2-1; D not certain. CDR1 and CDR2 from the germline V gene are SGDLS and YYNGEE. CDR3 length: 12 amino acids. V was clipped by 5 bases and J by 8 bases, with 11 bases between them. Written as DNA, the CDR3 is TGTGCCAGCAGAGGAGAAAGAGATGAGCAGTTCTTC. It is translated as CASRGERDEQFF.

The chain uses TRBV20-1 and TRBJ1-2; TRBD1 is a possible D gene (5 bases). Germline V gene sequence: CDR1 DFQATT, CDR2 SNEGSKA (reference sequence). The V gene lost 1 base and the J gene lost 1 base, with 10 bases spanning the gap. This CDR3 has 14 residues. The CDR3 is CSARATGLNYGYTF. CDR3 coding DNA: TGCAGTGCTAGAGCCACAGGACTTAACTATGGCTACACCTTC.

V is TRBV14 and J is TRBJ2-7, with D perhaps matching TRBD2 (6 bases). This CDR3 spans 14 amino acids. Trimming left V 8 bases short and J 0 bases short, with 14 bases between. CDR1 and CDR2 from the germline V gene are SGHDN and FVKESK. CDR3 DNA: TGTGCCAGCGTCGGTGGAGGGCCCTCCTACGAGCAGTACTTC. Its protein is CASVGGGPSYEQYF. Filled out from reference TRBV14 and TRBJ2-7, the complete variable domain reads EAGVTQFPSHSVIEKGQTVTLRCDPISGHDNLYWYRRVMGKEIKFLLHFVKESKQDESGMPNNRFLAERTGGTYSTLKVQPAELEDSGVYFCASVGGGPSYEQYFGPGTRLTVT.

This clonotype was observed a few times. This chain joins TRBV10-2 and TRBJ2-3; 10 nucleotides align to TRBD2. The junction had 9 bases not matched to a gene; V was cut back by 6 bases and J by 3 bases. The CDR3 spans 16 residues. Germline-derived CDR1 and CDR2 are WSHSY and SAAADI. In DNA, the CDR3 is TGCGCCAGCAGCGGTTCAGCGGGAGGGCCAACAGATACGCAGTATTTT. Translation: CASSGSAGGPTDTQYF.

This clonotype came up a few times. This chain links TRBV24-1 with TRBJ2-2; 7 bases agree with TRBD1. CDR1 is KGHDR, CDR2 SFDVKD, per germline. The trim removed 1 base at V and 3 bases at J, leaving 4 bases unmatched. The CDR3 loop spans 16 amino acids. The CDR3 DNA is TGTGCCACCAGTGATTTTAAGGGGGCGGACACCGGGGAGCTGTTTTTT. It yields the protein CATSDFKGADTGELFF.

The sample holds many counts of this clonotype. This rearrangement joins TRBV2 to TRBJ1-1; 7 bases map to TRBD1. This CDR3 has 10 amino acids. CDR1 and CDR2 (germline): SNHLY, FYNNEI. This CDR3 is CGTGNTEAFF. The CDR3 bases are TGTGGGACAGGGAACACTGAAGCTTTCTTT. Filled out from reference TRBV2 and TRBJ1-1, the complete variable domain reads EPEVTQTPSHQVTQMGQEVILRCVPISNHLYFYWYRQILGQKVEFLVSFYNNEISEKSEIFDDQFSVERPDGSNFTLKIRSTKLEDSAMYFCGTGNTEAFFGQGTRLTVV.

This clonotype turned up a few times. The chain links TRBV5-6 to TRBJ2-5, with D possibly matching TRBD2 (5 bases). V lost 1 base, J lost 1 base, and 11 bases lay in between. The CDR3 totals 15 residues. Germline V gene sequence: CDR1 SGHDT, CDR2 YYEEEE. The CDR3 spells CASSLLSGIQETQYF. The CDR3 coding sequence is TGTGCCAGCAGCTTGTTATCGGGGATCCAAGAGACCCAGTACTTC.

CDR3 residues: CASSLGGRYQETQYF. The CDR3 nucleotides are TGCGCCAGCAGCTTGGGTGGCAGATACCAAGAGACCCAGTACTTC. The chain employs TRBV5-1 and TRBJ2-5, with no clear D. The V end was cut by 0 bases, the J end by 0 bases, with 9 bases between. Germline CDR1 is SGHRS and CDR2 is YFSETQ. The CDR3 sequence is 15 residues long. Supplemented by reference TRBV5-1 and TRBJ2-5, the full variable domain reads KAGVTQTPRYLIKTRGQQVTLSCSPISGHRSVSWYQQTPGQGLQFLFEYFSETQRNKGNFPGRFSGRQFSNSRSEMNVSTLELGDSALYLCASSLGGRYQETQYFGPGTRLLVL.

This clonotype was observed many times. The chain employs TRBV4-3 and TRBJ2-7; D might be TRBD1 or TRBD2, each matching 6 bases. Germline V gives CDR1 LGHNA, CDR2 YSLEER. V was pared by 0 bases and J by 3 bases, with 15 bases between. This CDR3 contains 16 residues. The CDR3 protein is CASSQDTTGGGYEQYF. CDR3 coding DNA: TGCGCCAGCAGCCAAGATACCACCGGGGGCGGCTACGAGCAGTACTTC.

This clonotype was detected a few times. The rearrangement uses TRBV24-1 and TRBJ2-2; D ambiguous. The CDR3 covers 16 residues. Germline CDR1 and CDR2: KGHDR and SFDVKD. V shed 4 bases and J shed 1 base, with 12 bases lying between them. CDR3 residues: CATSEYLAGNTGELFF. DNA for the CDR3: TGTGCCACCAGTGAATATTTGGCAGGGAACACCGGGGAGCTGTTTTTT.

This clonotype was picked up a small number of times. The rearrangement links TRBV4-3 to TRBJ1-4; D might be TRBD1 (5 bases). The CDR3 totals 16 residues. Trimming stripped 1 base from V and 7 bases from J, with 16 bases between. Germline V gene data show CDR1 as LGHNA and CDR2 as YSLEER. The CDR3 is CASSQGEGRRGEKLFF. CDR3 coding DNA: TGCGCCAGCAGCCAAGGGGAGGGCAGGAGGGGTGAAAAACTGTTTTTT.

The sample holds a few counts of this clonotype. This chain links TRBV19 with TRBJ2-7; 7 positions match TRBD1. The germline gives CDR1 LNHDA, CDR2 SQIVND (reference sequence). V trimming: 5 bases; J trimming: 6 bases; junction bases outside the gene matches: 13. This CDR3 is 15 amino acids long. The CDR3 sequence is CASSADRVAASEQYF. CDR3 nucleotide sequence: TGTGCCAGTAGTGCCGACAGGGTAGCTGCCTCCGAGCAGTACTTC.

The sample holds a few counts of this clonotype. A much bigger clone sits one base away, suggesting this may be a read error. The chain combines TRBV12-3 or TRBV12-4 with TRBJ1-4, with a possible D match to TRBD1 (6 bases). CDR3 length equals 14 residues. The DNA for the CDR3 is TGTGCCAGCGGTTTGACAGAGGGGGGGGAAAAACTGTTTTTT. The encoded protein is CASGLTEGGEKLFF.